The 20 T cell receptor beta chains below all came from one sample that was sequenced in a study of vaccination and CD4 T cells after COVID-19. Treatment denoted: approximately 11-day PBMC culture with coronavirus spike peptide pools or control peptides (ViraFEST assay). Sequencing of cultured CD4+ T cell DNA used the Oncomine TCR Beta short-read assay. TCRdb ran MiXCR on the PCR reads and lists one entry per CDR3 protein. The table lists about 14,000 distinct CDR3 sequences, around 20% of them singletons, with roughly 15% in the top ten. These TCRs' antigens remain unknown. The source material was cultured CD4+ T cells from blood. These receptors originate from a human donor with COVID-19.

The chain couples TRBV5-6 to TRBJ1-6, with 8 bases matching TRBD1. V lost 1 base to trimming and J lost 7 bases; unmatched junction nucleotides: 13. The CDR3 sequence is 18 residues long. Germline lookup yields CDR1 SGHDT and CDR2 YYEEEE. CDR3 region: CASSLLPGGSQPNSPLHF. CDR3 bases: TGTGCCAGCAGCTTGCTCCCAGGGGGCAGCCAGCCAAATTCACCCCTCCACTTT.

The chain is built from TRBV2 and TRBJ2-1, with TRBD2 matching 10 bases. The germline gives CDR1 SNHLY, CDR2 FYNNEI. V gave up 3 bases and J gave up 6 bases; unmatched junction bases: 5. The CDR3 totals 15 residues. In DNA, the CDR3 is TGTGCCAGCAGTGAGTACGCTAGCGGGGGCAATGAGCAGTTCTTC. The encoded protein is CASSEYASGGNEQFF.

Concerning this clonotype: At one of its ends the junction is not consistent with the germline gene, which may arise from a read error. This chain joins TRBV28 and TRBJ1-6; D might be TRBD1 (5 bases). Germline values: CDR1 MDHEN, CDR2 SYDVKM. The length of the CDR3 is 21 residues. Here the CDR3 DNA reads TGTGCCAGCAGACCTGATTTGGGGGGTCCGGGATCGAGCTCCCATAATTCACCCCTCCACTTT. The encoded protein is CASRPDLGGPGSSSHNSPLHF.

This clonotype has only a few counts. This chain uses TRBV7-2 with TRBJ1-6, with a possible D match to TRBD1 (5 bases). The CDR3 loop spans 14 amino acids. V dropped 2 bases and J dropped 10 bases, with 12 bases sitting between them. CDR1 and CDR2 (germline): SGHTA, FQGNSA. CDR3 sequence: CASSLLRGQSPLHF. CDR3 nucleotide sequence: TGTGCCAGCAGCTTACTAAGGGGCCAGTCACCCCTCCACTTT.

This clonotype was picked up a small number of times. This chain connects TRBV6-1 to TRBJ2-1; D unresolved. V dropped 6 bases and J dropped 8 bases, with 11 bases sitting between them. This CDR3 region has 12 residues. Germline assignment: CDR1 MNHNS and CDR2 SASEGT. CDR3: CASRDFGDEQFF. CDR3 nucleotides: TGTGCCAGCAGGGATTTTGGGGATGAGCAGTTCTTC.

This clonotype has just a few counts. The V gene is TRBV7-9, the J gene TRBJ1-1, with TRBD1 matching over 10 bases. The CDR3 runs 15 residues. Germline-derived CDR1 and CDR2 are SEHNR and FQNEAQ (reference sequence). The junction had 7 bases not matched to a gene; V was cut back by 5 bases and J by 4 bases. The CDR3, as DNA: TGTGCCAGCAGCCCCAGACAGGGGGCAAGCACTGAAGCTTTCTTT. This codes for CASSPRQGASTEAFF.

This clonotype was detected a few times. The V and J genes are TRBV19 and TRBJ1-1; 8 bases line up with TRBD1. Germline CDR1 LNHDA, CDR2 SQIVND (reference sequence). This CDR3 has 15 residues. V lost 2 bases and J lost 5; bases outside the gene matches: 7. The CDR3 spells CASSIKGQGATEAFF. The CDR3, as DNA: TGTGCCAGTAGTATAAAAGGGCAGGGGGCGACTGAAGCTTTCTTT.

This clonotype was counted between two and nine times. In nucleotides, the CDR3 is TGTGCCAGCAGTTTCGACCAGGACAGGGGGGGACAGCCCCAGCATTTT. Protein product: CASSFDQDRGGQPQHF. The rearrangement joins TRBV28 to TRBJ1-5, with 10 bases aligning to TRBD1. The V and J ends lost 3 bases and 7 bases, in that order; junction bases with no gene match: 9. Per the germline V gene, CDR1 is MDHEN and CDR2 is SYDVKM. The CDR3 has 16 residues.

This rearrangement joins TRBV7-2 to TRBJ2-2, with 7 bases identical to TRBD1. Germline V gene data show CDR1 as SGHTA and CDR2 as FQGNSA. The CDR3 covers 15 residues. Trimming at V came to 6 bases and at J to 0 bases, leaving 4 bases not matched to a gene. In DNA, the CDR3 is TGTGCCAGCAGAGTACAGGGGACGAACACCGGGGAGCTGTTTTTT. Translating it yields CASRVQGTNTGELFF.

This chain uses TRBV4-2 with TRBJ2-7, with a possible D match to TRBD1 (6 bases). This CDR3 comprises 15 residues. The V gene lost 5 bases and the J gene lost 7 bases, with 21 bases spanning the gap. Looked up from germline, CDR1 is LGHNA and CDR2 is YNFKEQ. The CDR3 is CASSGRDMGLGEQYF. The CDR3, as DNA: TGTGCCAGCAGCGGCCGGGACATGGGGTTGGGGGAGCAGTACTTC.

By share, this clonotype counts as medium-sized (0.01 to 0.1%). The chain recombines TRBV21-1 with TRBJ1-5. TRBV21-1 is described as a pseudogene. The CDR3 is made up of 11 amino acids. The DNA of the CDR3 is TGTGCCAGCAGTTATAGGTGGGGTCAGCATTTT. As protein: CASSYRWGQHF.

The chain links TRBV2 to TRBJ1-1, with D uncertain. The V gene's germline CDR1 is SNHLY and CDR2 FYNNEI. Trimming removed 7 bases at V and 1 base at J, with 13 bases between. The CDR3 sequence is 14 residues long. The CDR3 here is CASTLRWGNTEAFF. In DNA, the CDR3 is TGTGCCAGCACTTTAAGATGGGGGAACACTGAAGCTTTCTTT.

The chain has TRBV20-1 and TRBJ1-4; tentatively, D is TRBD1 (6 bases). CDR3 length: 17 amino acids. Trimming took off 3 bases at V and 4 bases at J, with 21 bases between the two ends. Germline CDR1 is DFQATT and CDR2 is SNEGSKA (reference sequence). As DNA, the CDR3 is TGCAGTGCTAGTATTAGGGGGACCTCTACGTATAATGAAAAACTGTTTTTT. Its translation: CSASIRGTSTYNEKLFF.

This clonotype was recorded a few times. The chain links TRBV29-1 to TRBJ2-3, with TRBD1 matching over 9 bases. This CDR3 is built from 16 residues. Germline trimming cut 0 bases from V and 3 bases from J; bases unmatched to any gene: 7. CDR1 is SQVTM, CDR2 ANQGSEA, per germline. In DNA, the CDR3 is TGCAGCGTTGAAGATCTTAAGACAGGGGGAACAGATACGCAGTATTTT. Translation gives CSVEDLKTGGTDTQYF.

This clonotype appeared a few times. The J gene is TRBJ1-1, the V gene TRBV12-3 or TRBV12-4; weak D call: TRBD1 (5 bases). The germline V and J ends were trimmed by 5 bases and 5 bases, with 9 bases remaining between them. This CDR3 is 12 amino acids long. The CDR3 nucleotides are TGTGCCAGCAGTGCAGGGCGGACTGAAGCTTTCTTT. It is translated as CASSAGRTEAFF.

This chain joins TRBV11-2 and TRBJ1-2, with TRBD1 matching 12 bases. CDR1 is SGHAT and CDR2 is FQNNGV in the germline V gene. This CDR3 has 17 amino acids. V trimming: 5 bases; J trimming: 8 bases; junction bases outside the gene matches: 15. The CDR3 loop reads CASSPPSGDRGRRGYTF. Written as DNA, the CDR3 is TGTGCCAGCAGCCCGCCGTCCGGGGACAGGGGGCGAAGGGGCTACACCTTC. Supplemented by reference TRBV11-2 and TRBJ1-2, the full variable domain reads EAGVAQSPRYKIIEKRQSVAFWCNPISGHATLYWYQQILGQGPKLLIQFQNNGVVDDSQLPKDRFSAERLKGVDSTLKIQPAKLEDSAVYLCASSPPSGDRGRRGYTFGSGTRLTVV.

V gene TRBV6-1 combines with J gene TRBJ1-6; possibly TRBD1 for D (5 bases). CDR3 length: 18 amino acids. The germline CDR1 and CDR2 sequences are MNHNS and SASEGT. The V gene lost 2 bases and the J gene lost 0 bases, with 14 bases spanning the gap. CDR3: CASSERRQYNSYNSPLHF. CDR3 in DNA: TGTGCCAGCAGTGAAAGGCGACAGTACAACTCCTATAATTCACCCCTCCACTTT.

This clonotype was found a few times. This chain connects TRBV5-4 to TRBJ1-2; TRBD1 matches 9 bases. V trimming: 4 bases; J trimming: 1 base; junction bases outside the gene matches: 5. Germline V CDR1 and CDR2: SGHNT, YYREEE (reference sequence). CDR3 size: 15 residues. The DNA of the CDR3 is TGTGCCAGCAGCAGACAGGGGGGTTTTAACTATGGCTACACCTTC. This codes for CASSRQGGFNYGYTF.

This rearrangement joins TRBV18 to TRBJ2-5, with D perhaps TRBD1 or TRBD2 (7 bases each). V was cut by 2 bases and J by 4 bases, with 14 bases left in between. The CDR3 extends over 15 amino acids. Germline values: CDR1 KGHSH, CDR2 LQKENI. The CDR3: CASSPEQGRGETQYF. CDR3 DNA: TGTGCCAGCTCACCAGAACAGGGGAGGGGAGAGACCCAGTACTTC.

This clonotype was seen a handful of times. This chain's CDR3 is CASSSPRRGHSYEQYF. The CDR3, as DNA: TGTGCCAGCAGTTCTCCGCGGAGGGGGCACTCCTACGAGCAGTACTTC. This chain connects TRBV6-5 to TRBJ2-7; D is possibly TRBD1 (7 bases). V was shortened by 4 bases and J by 0 bases, with 16 bases between the two germline ends. The CDR3 has 16 amino acids. The germline CDR1 and CDR2 sequences are MNHEY and SVGAGI.